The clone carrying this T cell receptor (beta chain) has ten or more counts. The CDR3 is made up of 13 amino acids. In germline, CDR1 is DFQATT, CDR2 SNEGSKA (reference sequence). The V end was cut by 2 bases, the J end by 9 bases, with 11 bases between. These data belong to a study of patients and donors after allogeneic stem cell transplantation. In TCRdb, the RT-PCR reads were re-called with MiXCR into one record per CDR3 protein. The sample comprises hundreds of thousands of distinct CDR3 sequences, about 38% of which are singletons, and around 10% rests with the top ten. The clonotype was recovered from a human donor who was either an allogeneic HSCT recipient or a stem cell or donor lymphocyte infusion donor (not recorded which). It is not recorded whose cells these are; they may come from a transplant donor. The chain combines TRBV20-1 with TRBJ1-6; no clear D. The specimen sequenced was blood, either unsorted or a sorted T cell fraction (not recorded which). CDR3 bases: TGCAGTGCTAGATCCCCCGTCGGTTCACCCCTCCACTTT. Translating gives CSARSPVGSPLHF.